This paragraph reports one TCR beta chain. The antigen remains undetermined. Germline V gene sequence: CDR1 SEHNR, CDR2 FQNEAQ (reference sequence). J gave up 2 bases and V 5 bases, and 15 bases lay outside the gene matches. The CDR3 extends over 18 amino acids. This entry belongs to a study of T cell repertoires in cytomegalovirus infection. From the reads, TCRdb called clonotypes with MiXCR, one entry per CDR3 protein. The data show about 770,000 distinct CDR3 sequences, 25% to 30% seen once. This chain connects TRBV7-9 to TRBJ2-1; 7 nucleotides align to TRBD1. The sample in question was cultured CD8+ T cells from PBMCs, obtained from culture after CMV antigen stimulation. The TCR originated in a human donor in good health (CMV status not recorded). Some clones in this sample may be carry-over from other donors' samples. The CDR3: CASSSPSTGTEAYNEQFF. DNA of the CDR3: TGTGCCAGCAGCAGCCCCTCCACCGGGACAGAAGCCTACAATGAGCAGTTCTTC.